This entry concerns a single TCR beta chain. In the study's own analysis: Reference gene primer amplification in the assay estimated nucleated cell counts. Produced via immunoSEQ multiplex PCR; TCRdb's table is partial and in-frame only. For V, J and clone size, that table is used; D and trimming come from the DNA. The sample records under 200,000 clones, 80% to 90% being singletons. The V gene's germline CDR1 is SGHAT and CDR2 FQNNGV. V was pared by 5 bases and J by 7 bases, with 9 bases between. The CDR3 loop spans 11 amino acids. This entry belongs to a study of blood T cell repertoires in COVID-19.

The chain links TRBV11-2 to TRBJ2-7; no definite D call. The origin of this receptor is a man aged 55 to 70 with acute or convalescent COVID-19. The sequenced sample was peripheral blood. The CDR3, as DNA: TGTGCCAGCAGCGGTCAGGTGGAGCAGTACTTC. Its translation is CASSGQVEQYF. Using reference TRBV11-2 and TRBJ2-7 for the parts outside the CDR3, the full variable domain is EAGVAQSPRYKIIEKRQSVAFWCNPISGHATLYWYQQILGQGPKLLIQFQNNGVVDDSQLPKDRFSAERLKGVDSTLKIQPAKLEDSAVYLCASSGQVEQYFGPGTRLTVT.